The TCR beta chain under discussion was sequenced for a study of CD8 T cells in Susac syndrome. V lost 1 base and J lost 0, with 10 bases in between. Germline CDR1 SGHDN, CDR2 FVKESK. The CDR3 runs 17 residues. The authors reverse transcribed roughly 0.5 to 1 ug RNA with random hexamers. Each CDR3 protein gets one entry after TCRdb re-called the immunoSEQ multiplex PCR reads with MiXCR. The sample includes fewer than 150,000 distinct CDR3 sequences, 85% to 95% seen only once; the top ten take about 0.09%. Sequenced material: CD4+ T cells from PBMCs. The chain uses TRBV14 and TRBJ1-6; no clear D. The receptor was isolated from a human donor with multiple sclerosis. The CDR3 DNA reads TGTGCCAGCAGCCAAGCCTTCGGGAGCTCCTATAATTCACCCCTCCACTTT. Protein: CASSQAFGSSYNSPLHF.